Sequencing of this T cell receptor (beta chain) was carried out in a study of T-cell memory formation after mild COVID-19. The wider study: TCR clustering was largely donor specific. Study-level results: Clones that contracted from day 15 to 85 were balanced CD4/CD8, while later expanders leaned CD4+.

Trimming cost V 6 bases and J 1 base, with 15 bases left between them. CDR1 is SGHTA, CDR2 FQGNSA, per germline. The length of the CDR3 is 15 residues. To note about this clonotype: Its antigen remains unknown.

The 5'RACE method, run with constant-segment primers, produced TCR alpha and TCR beta cDNA libraries (carrying sample barcodes and UMIs). TCRdb used MiXCR to reprocess the 5' RACE reads, holding one entry per CDR3 protein. The sample carries approximately 450,000 distinct CDR3 sequences, 15% to 20% recorded once. Sequencing was done on a sample of PBMCs or a T cell subset sorted from them (not recorded which). The TCR comes from an adult woman who had mild COVID-19 (a few samples of this study predate the infection). Cell type and time point are not known. This chain connects TRBV7-2 to TRBJ2-5; D unresolved. For the CDR3, the DNA is TGTGCCAGCAGGCATACAGACTCCCCCCAAGAGACCCAGTACTTC. As protein: CASRHTDSPQETQYF.